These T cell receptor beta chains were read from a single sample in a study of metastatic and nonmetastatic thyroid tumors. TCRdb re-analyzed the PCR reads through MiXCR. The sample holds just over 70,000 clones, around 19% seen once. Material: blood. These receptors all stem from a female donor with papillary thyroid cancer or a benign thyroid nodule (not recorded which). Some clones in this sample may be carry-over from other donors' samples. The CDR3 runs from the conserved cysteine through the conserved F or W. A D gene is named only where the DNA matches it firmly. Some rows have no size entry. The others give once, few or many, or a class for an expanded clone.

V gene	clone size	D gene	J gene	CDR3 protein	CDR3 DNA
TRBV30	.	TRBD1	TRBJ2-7	CAWSLGQGLYEQYF	TGTGCCTGGAGTTTAGGACAGGGGCTCTACGAGCAGTACTTC
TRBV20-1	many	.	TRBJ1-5	CSATRALGRNQPQHF	TGCAGTGCTACCCGGGCCCTGGGACGCAATCAGCCCCAGCATTTT
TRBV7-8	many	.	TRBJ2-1	CASSSRVGGAGNEQFF	TGTGCCAGCAGCTCCCGGGTCGGGGGAGCAGGCAATGAGCAGTTCTTC
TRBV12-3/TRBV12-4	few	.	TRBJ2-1	CASSFGAYNEQFF	TGTGCCAGCAGTTTTGGAGCCTACAATGAGCAGTTCTTC
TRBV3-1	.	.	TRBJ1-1	CASSQVSTEAFF	TGTGCCAGCAGCCAGGTGTCGACTGAAGCTTTCTTT
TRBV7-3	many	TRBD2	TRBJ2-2	CASSLRGLAGTGELFF	TGTGCCAGCAGCTTAAGGGGACTAGCGGGGACCGGGGAGCTGTTTTTT
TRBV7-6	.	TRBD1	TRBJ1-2	CASSSRGQSYGYTF	TGTGCCAGCAGCTCCCGGGGACAGAGCTATGGCTACACATTC
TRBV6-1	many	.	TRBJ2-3	CASSVTGGGYEVTQYF	TGTGCCAGCAGTGTCACAGGGGGGGGGTACGAGGTTACGCAGTATTTT
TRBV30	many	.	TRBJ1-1	CACLSRAAEEPTEAFF	TGTGCCTGTCTCAGCCGGGCGGCCGAGGAGCCCACTGAAGCTTTCTTT
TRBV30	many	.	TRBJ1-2	CAWRREESRGYTF	TGTGCCTGGAGGAGGGAGGAGTCTCGGGGCTACACCTTC
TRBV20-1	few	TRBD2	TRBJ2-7	CSAPSPGGGVEQYF	TGCAGTGCTCCCAGTCCCGGGGGGGGTGTCGAGCAGTACTTC
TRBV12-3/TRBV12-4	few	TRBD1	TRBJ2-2	CASSWTGYGELFF	TGTGCCAGCAGCTGGACAGGGTACGGGGAGCTGTTTTTT
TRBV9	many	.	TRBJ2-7	CASSVSATDGEQYF	TGTGCCAGCAGCGTGTCAGCTACTGACGGCGAGCAGTACTTC
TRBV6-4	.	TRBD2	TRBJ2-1	CVSSYSGGSYNEQFF	TGTGTCAGCAGTTACTCGGGGGGCTCCTACAATGAGCAGTTCTTC
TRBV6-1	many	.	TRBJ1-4	CASMGGPGNEKLFF	TGTGCCAGCATGGGGGGCCCAGGCAATGAAAAACTGTTTTTT
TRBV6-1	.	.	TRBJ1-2	CASSVDRNYGYTF	TGTGCCAGCAGCGTCGACAGGAATTATGGCTACACCTTC
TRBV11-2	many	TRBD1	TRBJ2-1	CASSSRQGSSYNEQFF	TGTGCCAGCAGCTCCCGACAGGGGAGCTCCTACAATGAGCAGTTCTTC
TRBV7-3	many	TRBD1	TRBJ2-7	CASSSGGEEQYF	TGTGCCAGCAGCTCAGGGGGTGAAGAGCAGTACTTC
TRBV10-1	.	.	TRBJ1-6	CASKVSRYSPLHF	TGCGCCAGCAAGGTGAGTCGATATTCACCCCTCCACTTT
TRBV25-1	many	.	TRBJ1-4	CASSRVGRGEKLFF	TGTGCCAGCAGTCGGGTAGGGCGAGGGGAAAAACTGTTTTTT
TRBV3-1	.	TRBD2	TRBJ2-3	CASRPGTSGLDTQYF	TGTGCCAGCAGACCCGGGACTAGCGGTTTAGATACGCAGTATTTT
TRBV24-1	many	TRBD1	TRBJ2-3	CATSDPGGADTQYF	TGTGCCACCAGTGACCCAGGGGGCGCAGATACGCAGTATTTT